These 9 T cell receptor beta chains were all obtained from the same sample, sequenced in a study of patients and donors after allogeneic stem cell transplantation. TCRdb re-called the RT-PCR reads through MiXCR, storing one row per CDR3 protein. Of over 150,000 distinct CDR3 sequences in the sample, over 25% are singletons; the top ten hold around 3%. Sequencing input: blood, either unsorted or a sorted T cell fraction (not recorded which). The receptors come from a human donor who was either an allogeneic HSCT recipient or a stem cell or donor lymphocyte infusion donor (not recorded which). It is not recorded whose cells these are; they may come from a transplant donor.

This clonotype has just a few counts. The DNA for the CDR3 is TGTGCCAGCAGTTTATCGGGGTTGGGTCAGCCCCAGCATTTT. Residues: CASSLSGLGQPQHF. The genes are TRBV28 and TRBJ1-5, with D unclear. The CDR3 runs 14 residues. Germline V lookup: CDR1 MDHEN, CDR2 SYDVKM. Trimming left V 1 base short and J 6 bases short, with 10 bases between.

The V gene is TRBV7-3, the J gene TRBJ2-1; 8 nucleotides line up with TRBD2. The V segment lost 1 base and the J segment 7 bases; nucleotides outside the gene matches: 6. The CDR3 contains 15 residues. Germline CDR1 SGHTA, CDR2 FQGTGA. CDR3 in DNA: TGTGCCAGCAGCTTAAGAAGCGGGAGTGGGAATGAGCAGTTCTTC. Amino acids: CASSLRSGSGNEQFF.

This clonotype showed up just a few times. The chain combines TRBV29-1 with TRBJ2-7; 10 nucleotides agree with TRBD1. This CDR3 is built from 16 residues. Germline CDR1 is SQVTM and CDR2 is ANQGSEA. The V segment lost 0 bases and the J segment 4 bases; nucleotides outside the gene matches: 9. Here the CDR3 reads CSVEDRDRQGAYEQYF. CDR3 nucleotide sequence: TGCAGCGTTGAAGATAGGGACAGACAGGGGGCGTACGAGCAGTACTTC.

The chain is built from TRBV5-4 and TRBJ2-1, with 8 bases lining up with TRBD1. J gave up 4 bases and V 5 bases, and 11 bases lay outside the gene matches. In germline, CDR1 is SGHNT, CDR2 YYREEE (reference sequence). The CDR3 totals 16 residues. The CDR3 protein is CASSSPGRTGYNEQFF. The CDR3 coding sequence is TGTGCCAGCAGTAGTCCCGGAAGGACAGGGTACAATGAGCAGTTCTTC.

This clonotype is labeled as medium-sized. The CDR3 sequence is CASSGRDRAYNEQFF. CDR3 nucleotides: TGTGCCAGCAGTGGGCGGGACAGGGCCTACAATGAGCAGTTCTTC. V gene TRBV6-1 combines with J gene TRBJ2-1; 9 positions agree with TRBD1. In germline, CDR1 is MNHNS, CDR2 SASEGT. J lost 2 bases, V lost 4 bases, and 3 bases had no gene match. The length of the CDR3 is 15 residues.

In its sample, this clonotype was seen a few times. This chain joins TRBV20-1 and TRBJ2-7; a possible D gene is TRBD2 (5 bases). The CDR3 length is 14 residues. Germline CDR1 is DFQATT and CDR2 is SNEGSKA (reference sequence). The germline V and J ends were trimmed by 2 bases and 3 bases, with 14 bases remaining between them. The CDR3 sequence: CSARSEGLSYEQYF. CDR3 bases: TGCAGTGCTAGAAGTGAGGGTTTAAGCTACGAGCAGTACTTC.

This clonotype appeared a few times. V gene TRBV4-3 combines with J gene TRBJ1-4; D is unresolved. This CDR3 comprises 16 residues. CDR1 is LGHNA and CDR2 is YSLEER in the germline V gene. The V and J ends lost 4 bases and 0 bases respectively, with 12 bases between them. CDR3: CASSPRAVPTNEKLFF. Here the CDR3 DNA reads TGCGCCAGCAGCCCCCGGGCAGTTCCAACTAATGAAAAACTGTTTTTT.

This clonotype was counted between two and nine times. CDR3 in amino acids: CASSLVGELFF. DNA of the CDR3: TGTGCCAGCAGCTTAGTCGGGGAGCTGTTTTTT. V is TRBV7-8 and J is TRBJ2-2; no definite D call. Germline lookup yields CDR1 SGHVS and CDR2 FQNEAQ. V lost 1 base and J 7 bases, leaving 1 base between the germline ends. CDR3 size: 11 residues.

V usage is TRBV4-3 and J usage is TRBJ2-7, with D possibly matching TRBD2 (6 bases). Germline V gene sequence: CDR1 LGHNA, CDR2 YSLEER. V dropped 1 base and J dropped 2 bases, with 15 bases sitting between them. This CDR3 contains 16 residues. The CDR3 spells CASSQGLVGPPYEQYF. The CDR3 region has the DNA TGCGCCAGCAGCCAAGGACTAGTGGGTCCTCCCTACGAGCAGTACTTC.